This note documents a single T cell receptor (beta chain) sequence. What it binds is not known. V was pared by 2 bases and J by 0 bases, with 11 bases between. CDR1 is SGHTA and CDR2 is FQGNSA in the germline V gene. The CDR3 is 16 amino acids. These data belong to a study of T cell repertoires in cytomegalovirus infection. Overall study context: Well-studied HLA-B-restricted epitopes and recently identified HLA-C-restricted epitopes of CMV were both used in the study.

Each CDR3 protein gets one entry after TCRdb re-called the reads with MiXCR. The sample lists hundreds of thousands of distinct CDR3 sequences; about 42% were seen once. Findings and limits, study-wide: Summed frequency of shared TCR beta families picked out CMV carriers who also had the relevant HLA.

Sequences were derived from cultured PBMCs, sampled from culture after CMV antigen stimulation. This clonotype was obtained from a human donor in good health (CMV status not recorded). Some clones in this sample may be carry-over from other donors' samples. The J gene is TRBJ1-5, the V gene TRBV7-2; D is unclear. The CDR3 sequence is CASSLSPADSNQPQHF. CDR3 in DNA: TGTGCCAGCAGCTTATCCCCAGCAGATAGCAATCAGCCCCAGCATTTT.